The T cell receptor (beta chain) described here comes from a study of T cell repertoires in aging, cancer and after chemotherapy. Study at large: Clear clonal overlap appeared across healthy donor samples taken over several months to years.

TCR beta rearrangements were amplified from peripheral blood genomic DNA. Rearranged V-D-J TRB sequences were amplified with a mixed TRB-A/B primer pool. In TCRdb, the multiplex PCR reads were re-called with MiXCR into one record per CDR3 protein. The data contain over 10,000 distinct CDR3 sequences, around 20% of them singletons. This clonotype was observed a few times. Its cognate antigen is unknown. The CDR3 consists of 18 residues. Trimming took 6 bases from V and 0 from J, leaving 21 bases between them. Germline lookup yields CDR1 DFQATT and CDR2 SNEGSKA (reference sequence). Notes on the study in general: Untreated cancer patients had significantly lower blood TCR diversity than age-matched healthy donors. Loss of evenness, beyond lost richness, contributed to age-related TCR diversity decline in cancer patients. The repertoire data cannot show anything about immunological memory following chemotherapy.

V and J are TRBV20-1 and TRBJ1-6, with a possible D match to TRBD1 (6 bases). The clonotype was recovered from a human donor in good health. The specimen was blood. This CDR3 is CSAEQGFFDSSYNSPLHF. CDR3 bases: TGCAGTGCCGAACAGGGATTTTTTGACAGCTCCTATAATTCACCCCTCCACTTT.